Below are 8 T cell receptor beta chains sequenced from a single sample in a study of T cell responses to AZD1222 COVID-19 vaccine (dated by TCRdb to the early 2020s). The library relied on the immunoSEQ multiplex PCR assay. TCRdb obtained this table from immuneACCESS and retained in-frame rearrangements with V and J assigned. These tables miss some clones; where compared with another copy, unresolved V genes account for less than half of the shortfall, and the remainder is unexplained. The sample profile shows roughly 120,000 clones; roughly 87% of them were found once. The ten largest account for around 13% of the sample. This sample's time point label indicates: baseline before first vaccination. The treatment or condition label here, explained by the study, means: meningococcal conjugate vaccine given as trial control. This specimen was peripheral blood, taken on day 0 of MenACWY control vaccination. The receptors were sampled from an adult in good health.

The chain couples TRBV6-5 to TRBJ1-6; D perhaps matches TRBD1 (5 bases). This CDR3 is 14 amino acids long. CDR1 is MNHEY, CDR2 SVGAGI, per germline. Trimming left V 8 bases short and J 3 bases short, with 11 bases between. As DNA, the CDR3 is TGTGCCAGCCAAAGGGACCACTATAATTCACCCCTCCACTTT. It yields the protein CASQRDHYNSPLHF.

DNA of the CDR3: TGCGCCAGCAGCTTGGTGGCCCCAGGCTCCTACGAGCAGTACTTC. Its protein is CASSLVAPGSYEQYF. The chain carries TRBV5-1 and TRBJ2-7; D remains unclear. Germline assignment: CDR1 SGHRS and CDR2 YFSETQ. The CDR3 runs 15 residues. Trimming shortened V by 0 bases and J by 0 bases, and 10 bases separated the two germline ends.

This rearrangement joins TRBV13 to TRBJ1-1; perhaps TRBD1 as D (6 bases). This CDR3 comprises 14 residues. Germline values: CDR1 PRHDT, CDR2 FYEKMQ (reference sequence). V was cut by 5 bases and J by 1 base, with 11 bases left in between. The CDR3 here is CASSPGQKNTEAFF. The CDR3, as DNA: TGTGCCAGCAGCCCCGGACAGAAGAACACTGAAGCTTTCTTT.

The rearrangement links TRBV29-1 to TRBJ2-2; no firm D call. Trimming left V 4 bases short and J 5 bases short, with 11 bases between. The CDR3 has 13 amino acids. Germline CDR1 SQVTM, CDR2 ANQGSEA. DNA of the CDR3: TGCAGCGTTGGTACAGCGAGTACCGGGGAGCTGTTTTTT. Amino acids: CSVGTASTGELFF.

The CDR3 is CASSMAQGAGQPQHF. The CDR3 coding sequence is TGTGCCAGTAGTATGGCACAGGGGGCTGGACAGCCCCAGCATTTT. The rearrangement links TRBV19 to TRBJ1-5; 9 bases align to TRBD1. The J segment lost 7 bases and the V segment lost 3 bases, leaving 7 bases of the junction unmatched. Germline CDR1 LNHDA, CDR2 SQIVND (reference sequence). This CDR3 spans 15 amino acids.

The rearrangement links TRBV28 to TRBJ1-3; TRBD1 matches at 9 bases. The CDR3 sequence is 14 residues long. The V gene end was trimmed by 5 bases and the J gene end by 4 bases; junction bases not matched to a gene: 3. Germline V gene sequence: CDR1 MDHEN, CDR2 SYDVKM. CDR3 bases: TGTGCCAGCAGTGGGACAGGGACAGGAAACACCATATATTTT. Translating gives CASSGTGTGNTIYF.

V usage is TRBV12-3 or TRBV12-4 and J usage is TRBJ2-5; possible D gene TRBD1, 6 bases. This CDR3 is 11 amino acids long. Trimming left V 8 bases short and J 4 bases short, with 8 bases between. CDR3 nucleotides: TGTGCCAGCTCCAGGGGAGAGACCCAGTACTTC. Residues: CASSRGETQYF.

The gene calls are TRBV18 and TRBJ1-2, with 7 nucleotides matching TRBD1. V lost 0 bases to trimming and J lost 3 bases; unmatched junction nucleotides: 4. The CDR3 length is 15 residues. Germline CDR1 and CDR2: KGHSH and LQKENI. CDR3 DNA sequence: TGTGCCAGCTCACCACCAACAGGGGTCTACTATGGCTACACCTTC. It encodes CASSPPTGVYYGYTF.